This T cell receptor (beta chain) emerged from a study of cytomegalovirus exposure and HLA in healthy donors. Study as a whole: A preliminary data release comprised tens of millions of unique TCRs obtained from HLA-typed donors.

General study points: The investigators catalogued 150 to 200 TCR beta chains as cytomegalovirus-associated. For cytomegalovirus status, the classifier reportedly gave diagnoses with high specificity and sensitivity. It emerged from a later analysis that several of the most significant clusters appeared to be linked to common viral pathogens.

PCR primers comprised 60 Vbeta and 13 Jbeta primers. Clones were sequenced by immunoSEQ multiplex PCR, and TCRdb holds only the in-frame ones, with some missing. This table has approximately 210,000 clones, about three quarters appearing once. CDR3 length: 15 residues. In germline, CDR1 is SEHNR, CDR2 FQNEAQ (reference sequence). V was shortened by 0 bases and J by 5 bases, with 14 bases between the two germline ends. Comment on this clone: Its antigen is not known.

This TCR was recovered from a woman aged 35 to 49 in good health and CMV-seronegative. The J gene is TRBJ2-7, the V gene TRBV7-9; weak D call: TRBD2 (6 bases). The sequenced material came from PBMCs. CDR3 nucleotides: TGTGCCAGCAGCTTAGCGCTCGGGGGTAGGCACGAGCAGTACTTC. Translation: CASSLALGGRHEQYF.